This entry is about one TCR beta chain. The record originates from a study of identical twins. The CDR3 is made up of 13 amino acids. V was clipped by 1 base and J by 8 bases, with 11 bases between them. In TCRdb, the 5' RACE reads were re-called with MiXCR into one record per CDR3 protein. The sample holds roughly 750,000 distinct CDR3 sequences, 21% seen once. The same specimen was also included in a second study, on T cells expressing NK-cell markers. That paper adds: It was sorted CD3+CD56+NKG2C+, CD3+CD56+NKG2C- and CD3+CD56-NKG2C+ T cells that supplied the TCR beta repertoires. Roughly 1.0-8% of CD8+ T cells in about 6 donors belonged to dominant NKG2C+ clonotypes.

Specimen: PBMCs. The chain joins TRBV12-3 or TRBV12-4 to TRBJ1-2, with D unresolved. This TCR was sampled from a woman aged 18-29 years in good health. In nucleotides, the CDR3 is TGTGCCAGCAGTTTAGGCAATATCGGGGGCTACACCTTC. Protein: CASSLGNIGGYTF.